A single sample gave rise to the 10 T cell receptor beta chains below, sequenced in a study of response to subunit inactivated influenza vaccine. TCRdb re-called the RT-PCR reads through MiXCR, storing one row per CDR3 protein. The table records about 780,000 distinct CDR3 sequences, less than 20% of them present only once. Sequencing was performed on PBMCs from blood, taken roughly 5 days after vaccination. Receptors were obtained from a man aged 50-59 years who received an inactivated influenza vaccine.

V usage is TRBV28 and J usage is TRBJ2-3, with 11 bases fitting TRBD2. Germline trimming cut 5 bases from V and 1 base from J; bases unmatched to any gene: 5. The CDR3 runs to 16 residues. Germline V CDR1 and CDR2: MDHEN, SYDVKM. The CDR3 is CASSRLAGPRTDTQYF. Written as DNA, the CDR3 is TGTGCCAGCAGTAGACTAGCGGGGCCTCGCACAGATACGCAGTATTTT.

The V call is TRBV12-3 or TRBV12-4, the J call TRBJ2-1; D is ambiguous. With 5 bases removed from V and 0 bases from J, the gap between germline ends came to 14 bases. The CDR3 runs to 16 residues. CDR3 nucleotides: TGTGCCAGCAGTGATCTTGGCGGAAGCTCCTACAATGAGCAGTTCTTC. Its protein product is CASSDLGGSSYNEQFF.

The chain's CDR3 is CASSPTVGGNQPQHF. CDR3 DNA: TGTGCCAGCAGTCCAACCGTGGGGGGTAATCAGCCCCAGCATTTT. The chain couples TRBV6-1 to TRBJ1-5; weak D call: TRBD1 (5 bases). Germline-derived CDR1 and CDR2 are MNHNS and SASEGT. Deletions cut 5 bases from V and 4 bases from J, with 15 bases between. This CDR3 is 15 amino acids long.

The genes are TRBV7-2 and TRBJ1-2; the match to TRBD1 covers 7 bases. The CDR3 has 13 amino acids. V lost 4 bases to trimming and J lost 4 bases; unmatched junction nucleotides: 3. Germline assignment: CDR1 SGHTA and CDR2 FQGNSA. In nucleotides, the CDR3 is TGTGCCAGCAGCTATACAGGGGTCTATGGCTACACCTTC. This codes for CASSYTGVYGYTF.

CDR3 nucleotide sequence: TGTGCCAGCAGCCGAGGGACAGTCAGCAATCAGCCCCAGCATTTT. Its translation is CASSRGTVSNQPQHF. V usage is TRBV7-2 and J usage is TRBJ1-5; 7 positions match TRBD1. Germline V lookup: CDR1 SGHTA, CDR2 FQGNSA. This CDR3 has 15 amino acids. Trimming at V came to 5 bases and at J to 1 base, leaving 5 bases not matched to a gene.

A note on this clonotype: The junction departs from the called germline gene at one end, perhaps through a read error. The genes are TRBV29-1 and TRBJ2-5; D is perhaps TRBD1 (6 bases). This CDR3 comprises 11 residues. Germline CDR1 and CDR2: SQVTM and ANQGSEA. The CDR3 region has the DNA TGCAGCGTAGAAGAAGGGGGGACCCAGTACTTC. It codes for CSVEEGGTQYF.

Only a few counts were recorded for this clonotype. The gene calls are TRBV12-3 or TRBV12-4 and TRBJ1-5, with 9 bases that match TRBD1. The CDR3 is made up of 15 amino acids. Losses at the gene ends were 0 bases for V and 7 bases for J; bases not matched to a gene: 4. CDR3 sequence (DNA): TGTGCCAGCAGTTTAGCCGGGACAGGGAGGCAGCCCCAGCATTTT. It specifies CASSLAGTGRQPQHF.

Ten or more counts support this clonotype. This sequence joins TRBV20-1 and TRBJ2-1, with D perhaps matching TRBD2 (6 bases). V was cut by 5 bases and J by 4 bases, with 24 bases left in between. CDR3 length: 17 residues. Germline values: CDR1 DFQATT, CDR2 SNEGSKA (reference sequence). CDR3 loop: CSAQPVGREGSYNEQFF. CDR3 sequence (DNA): TGCAGTGCTCAACCGGTTGGGCGGGAAGGCTCTTACAATGAGCAGTTCTTC.

The chain recombines TRBV20-1 with TRBJ2-1; 9 nucleotides agree with TRBD2. The length of the CDR3 is 14 residues. The V segment lost 4 bases and the J segment 9 bases; nucleotides outside the gene matches: 10. The germline V gene has CDR1 DFQATT and CDR2 SNEGSKA (reference sequence). The chain's CDR3 is CSANYGGGAREQFF. CDR3 DNA sequence: TGCAGTGCTAACTACGGCGGGGGGGCCCGTGAGCAGTTCTTC.

This clonotype was seen a handful of times. This sequence joins TRBV20-1 and TRBJ2-7; 8 bases map to TRBD2. CDR3 length: 16 amino acids. From germline, CDR1 is DFQATT and CDR2 SNEGSKA (reference sequence). With 6 bases clipped from V and 4 bases from J, the junction kept 17 bases outside the gene matches. The CDR3 is CSARAGLQRGTYEQYF. For the CDR3, the DNA is TGCAGTGCCCGAGCAGGGCTACAGCGGGGGACGTACGAGCAGTACTTC.